These 16 T cell receptor beta chains were all obtained from the same sample, sequenced in a study. TCRdb re-called the 5' RACE reads through MiXCR, storing one row per CDR3 protein. The profile shows about 6,200 distinct CDR3 sequences, approximately 59% of them singletons. Input material: tumor-infiltrating memory CD4+ T cells sorted from the breast tumor. This sample's subset: memory CD4+ T cells, CD4+CD45RO+CD25-. The source is a female donor with breast cancer.

The rearrangement links TRBV5-1 to TRBJ2-7; D remains ambiguous. Trimming pared 0 bases from V and 6 bases from J, leaving 16 bases between. This CDR3 has 15 residues. Germline CDR1 is SGHRS and CDR2 is YFSETQ. Written as DNA, the CDR3 is TGCGCCAGCAGCTTGGGGATTAGCAGATTAGGCGAGCAGTACTTC. It codes for CASSLGISRLGEQYF.

Of note for this clonotype: A read error may account for a junction end that differs from germline. The V call is TRBV10-3, the J call TRBJ1-6; TRBD1 is a possible D gene (5 bases). The CDR3 length is 15 residues. Germline V gene data show CDR1 as ENHRY and CDR2 as SYGVKD. For the CDR3, the DNA is TGTACCATCAGTGCTAGGGACGGGAAGAATTCACCCCTCCACTTT. It yields the protein CTISARDGKNSPLHF.

The CDR3: CASSRTAIYEQYF. CDR3 nucleotides: TGTGCCAGCAGCAGGACGGCGATCTACGAGCAGTACTTC. The chain has TRBV7-2 and TRBJ2-7; no definite D call. This CDR3 is 13 amino acids long. Germline assignment: CDR1 SGHTA and CDR2 FQGNSA. V lost 5 bases to trimming and J lost 3 bases, with 11 bases between them. The full variable domain, with the rest looked up from reference TRBV7-2 and TRBJ2-7, is GAGVSQSPSNKVTEKGKDVELRCDPISGHTALYWYRQSLGQGLEFLIYFQGNSAPDKSGLPSDRFSAERTGGSVSTLTIQRTQQEDSAVYLCASSRTAIYEQYFGPGTRLTVT.

The V call is TRBV5-1, the J call TRBJ2-7, with a tentative D call TRBD1 (6 bases). V was clipped by 0 bases and J by 1 base, with 8 bases between them. Germline assignment: CDR1 SGHRS and CDR2 YFSETQ. The CDR3 extends over 14 amino acids. DNA of the CDR3: TGCGCCAGCAGCTTGGGGACAGATTCCTACGAGCAGTACTTC. Translated: CASSLGTDSYEQYF.

The chain couples TRBV5-1 to TRBJ2-2; D gene unclear. Germline CDR1 is SGHRS and CDR2 is YFSETQ. The CDR3 covers 13 residues. With 4 bases removed from V and 5 bases from J, the gap between germline ends came to 9 bases. The CDR3 loop is CASSIDMTGELFF. The CDR3 region has the DNA TGCGCCAGCAGCATAGACATGACCGGGGAGCTGTTTTTT.

In this sample, this clonotype turned up once. The rearrangement joins TRBV5-5 to TRBJ1-4; D gene unclear. The CDR3 loop spans 13 amino acids. With 1 base removed from V and 5 bases from J, the gap between germline ends came to 6 bases. The germline V gene encodes CDR1 SGHKS and CDR2 YYEKEE (reference sequence). CDR3 DNA sequence: TGTGCCAGCAGCTTGCCCGGGAATGAAAAACTGTTTTTT. Its translation is CASSLPGNEKLFF.

This clonotype was recorded once. The chain employs TRBV7-6 and TRBJ2-7; 13 positions match TRBD2. Germline V CDR1 and CDR2: SGHVS, FNYEAQ. This CDR3 spans 15 amino acids. V gave up 5 bases and J gave up 6 bases; unmatched junction bases: 7. The CDR3 DNA reads as TGTGCCAGCAGCCCCCGGACTAGCGGGAGTAGCGAGCAGTACTTC. The encoded protein is CASSPRTSGSSEQYF.

Written as DNA, the CDR3 is TGCGCCAGCAGCTTGGGTACTAGCGGGACCTCCTACGAGCAGTACTTC. Translation gives CASSLGTSGTSYEQYF. This rearrangement joins TRBV5-1 to TRBJ2-7, with 10 bases matching TRBD2. Germline values: CDR1 SGHRS, CDR2 YFSETQ. Losses at the gene ends were 0 bases for V and 0 bases for J; bases not matched to a gene: 3. This CDR3 comprises 16 residues.

This chain links TRBV5-1 with TRBJ2-1; 9 nucleotides line up with TRBD1. CDR3 length: 14 residues. Unmatched junction bases numbered 8, after V lost 5 bases and J lost 8 bases. The germline V gene encodes CDR1 SGHRS and CDR2 YFSETQ. The CDR3 loop is CASRSQGASHEQFF. As DNA, the CDR3 is TGCGCCAGCAGATCACAGGGGGCTTCCCATGAGCAGTTCTTC.

The rearrangement links TRBV12-3 or TRBV12-4 to TRBJ1-1; D gene uncertain. The V end lost 3 bases, the J end lost 1 base, and 9 bases lay between the germline ends. The CDR3 is 14 amino acids. The CDR3 is CASSFAVGNTEAFF. CDR3 in DNA: TGTGCCAGCAGTTTCGCGGTGGGGAACACTGAAGCTTTCTTT.

The gene calls are TRBV20-1 and TRBJ2-3; TRBD2 agrees at 8 bases. Germline assignment: CDR1 DFQATT and CDR2 SNEGSKA (reference sequence). The CDR3 runs to 16 residues. V lost 0 bases and J lost 0; bases outside the gene matches: 5. The CDR3 DNA reads as TGCAGTGCTAGAGACGTTGAGCGGGGGAGCACAGATACGCAGTATTTT. This translates into CSARDVERGSTDTQYF.

This chain connects TRBV6-4 to TRBJ2-1, with D maybe TRBD2 (5 bases). The length of the CDR3 is 17 residues. With 4 bases removed from V and 0 bases from J, the gap between germline ends came to 16 bases. Germline values: CDR1 MRHNA, CDR2 SNTAGT. The DNA of the CDR3 is TGTGCCAGCAGTGCGTCCCAGCGGAGCGCCTCCTACAATGAGCAGTTCTTC. Its translation: CASSASQRSASYNEQFF.

By proportion, this clonotype is medium-sized. J is TRBJ1-2 and V is TRBV6-1, with 9 bases identical to TRBD1. J was trimmed by 4 bases and V by 0 bases; bases with no gene match: 18. The CDR3 spans 20 residues. Germline CDR1 reads MNHNS; CDR2 reads SASEGT. The CDR3 nucleotides read TGTGCCAGCAGTGAAGCGCTTCAGGGCTTGTCGGGACAGGGTATCTATGGCTACACCTTC. Translated: CASSEALQGLSGQGIYGYTF.

The table lists this clonotype with a few counts. V is TRBV7-2 and J is TRBJ2-3, with a possible D match to TRBD2 (6 bases). Germline CDR1 reads SGHTA; CDR2 reads FQGNSA. This CDR3 region has 15 residues. The V end was cut by 1 base, the J end by 4 bases, with 12 bases between. Here the CDR3 reads CASSLGGERADTQYF. The CDR3 region has the DNA TGTGCCAGCAGCTTAGGGGGGGAACGTGCAGATACGCAGTATTTT.

About this clonotype: Given the absence of the conserved phenylalanine or tryptophan at the CDR3 end, a read error is likely. J is TRBJ1-2 and V is TRBV20-1, with 9 bases aligning to TRBD1. The CDR3 extends over 14 amino acids. J gave up 7 bases and V 3 bases, and 9 bases lay outside the gene matches. CDR1 is DFQATT and CDR2 is SNEGSKA in the germline V gene (reference sequence). This CDR3 is CSARRVQDRGGYTY. As DNA, the CDR3 is TGCAGTGCTAGGAGGGTGCAGGACAGGGGTGGCTACACCTAC.

The chain has TRBV6-1 and TRBJ1-2; D call uncertain. Germline V lookup: CDR1 MNHNS, CDR2 SASEGT. This CDR3 has 12 residues. Trimming shortened V by 4 bases and J by 1 base, and 4 bases separated the two germline ends. CDR3 in amino acids: CASSVLNYGYTF. CDR3 bases: TGTGCCAGCAGTGTTCTTAACTATGGCTACACCTTC.